The clone carrying this TCR beta chain was counted a few times. The V segment lost 5 bases and the J segment 6 bases; nucleotides outside the gene matches: 10. The CDR3 has 15 residues. CDR1 and CDR2 (germline): SGHVS, FQNEAQ. The entry originates in a study of blood T cell repertoires in COVID-19. Study-level information: From T cells, B-cell-depleted T cells, or PBMCs came the material, which was cDNA or gDNA.

TCRdb keeps only in-frame clones here, not all; method: immunoSEQ multiplex PCR. Of 300,000 to 350,000 clones in the sample, about 86% were seen once. The material sequenced was PBMCs or T cells enriched from blood (not recorded which). This receptor was identified in a woman in her forties with acute COVID-19. The chain couples TRBV7-8 to TRBJ1-5, with 7 bases matching TRBD1. The CDR3 nucleotides read TGTGCCAGCAGCCTCGACAGGGAAGGAGGTCAGCCCCAGCATTTT. It yields the protein CASSLDREGGQPQHF.